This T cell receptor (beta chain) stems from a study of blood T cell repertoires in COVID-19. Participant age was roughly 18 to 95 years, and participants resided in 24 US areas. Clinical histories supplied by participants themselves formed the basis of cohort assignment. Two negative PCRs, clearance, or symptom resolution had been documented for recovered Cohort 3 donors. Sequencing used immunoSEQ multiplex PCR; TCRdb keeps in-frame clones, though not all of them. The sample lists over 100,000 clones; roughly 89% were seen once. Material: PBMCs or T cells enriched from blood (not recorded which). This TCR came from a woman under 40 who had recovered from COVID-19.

Here the CDR3 DNA reads TGTGCCTGGGGACTAGCGGGACCCCGGGGTGAGCAGTTCTTC. Amino acid sequence: CAWGLAGPRGEQFF. The chain joins TRBV30 to TRBJ2-1, with TRBD2 identical over 12 bases. The CDR3 consists of 14 residues. Germline CDR1 and CDR2: GTSNPN and SVGIG (reference sequence). The junction had 8 bases not matched to a gene; V was cut back by 5 bases and J by 9 bases.